These 8 T cell receptor beta chains were sequenced from one sample in a study of T-cell reconstitution after alpha-beta-depleted transplantation in children (dated by TCRdb to 2016 to 2018). Sample treatment or condition, as interpreted from the label and publication: allogeneic hematopoietic cell transplantation with graft depleted of TCRalphabeta T cells and CD19 B cells. The library was made by PCR. Sequencing was carried out with an Illumina HiSeq 2500. TCR library preparation used molecular barcoding, with unique molecular identifiers applied to normalize quantification of the TCRbeta repertoire. TCRdb reanalyzed the raw reads on its own, using fastp at Q25 for trimming and MiXCR for clone calling, and kept in-frame beta chains. Each CDR3 protein appears once, grouped with its most common genes and DNA. A total of some 840,000 distinct CDR3 sequences appear in this sample, about 15% of them only once. Under 6% of the sample comes from the top ten.

The input for sequencing was PBMCs, mostly from graft donor cells, taken 360 days after TCRalphabeta/CD19-depleted stem cell transplant. These receptors were obtained from a male patient younger than 18 who had a stem cell transplant for acute lymphoblastic leukemia, so the T cells may come from the graft donor.

This clonotype was observed at least ten times. J is TRBJ2-5 and V is TRBV12-3 or TRBV12-4, with D unclear. The CDR3 runs to 13 residues. V shed 4 bases and J shed 1 base, with 7 bases lying between them. The CDR3 DNA reads as TGTGCCAGCAGTTGGTCACCCCAAGAGACCCAGTACTTC. Translated, it gives CASSWSPQETQYF.

The chain couples TRBV27 to TRBJ1-1; perhaps TRBD1 as D (5 bases). The V gene lost 4 bases and the J gene lost 0 bases, with 12 bases spanning the gap. This CDR3 spans 15 amino acids. Germline V gene data show CDR1 as MNHEY and CDR2 as SMNVEV (reference sequence). The DNA for the CDR3 is TGTGCCAGCAGTTCTCTGGAAGGGGTGAACACTGAAGCTTTCTTT. Its translation is CASSSLEGVNTEAFF.

A few counts support this clonotype. The J gene is TRBJ2-5, the V gene TRBV5-1; 9 nucleotides align to TRBD2. The ends lost 2 bases at V and 2 bases at J; junction bases unmatched: 7. CDR3 length: 16 residues. Germline assignment: CDR1 SGHRS and CDR2 YFSETQ. CDR3 in amino acids: CASSFIAGVRQETQYF. The CDR3 nucleotides read TGCGCCAGCAGCTTTATAGCGGGAGTTAGACAAGAGACCCAGTACTTC.

This clonotype was seen only a few times. J is TRBJ2-3 and V is TRBV29-1; 8 nucleotides match TRBD2. The germline V gene encodes CDR1 SQVTM and CDR2 ANQGSEA. Trimming at V came to 7 bases and at J to 1 base, leaving 10 bases not matched to a gene. There are 15 residues in the CDR3. The DNA for the CDR3 is TGCAGCGCACTACTGGGACTAGGGGGCACAGATACGCAGTATTTT. Translating it yields CSALLGLGGTDTQYF.

The rearrangement links TRBV7-9 to TRBJ2-1; D gene ambiguous. The V end was cut by 7 bases, the J end by 7 bases, with 11 bases between. The germline gives CDR1 SEHNR, CDR2 FQNEAQ (reference sequence). This CDR3 is built from 12 residues. DNA for the CDR3: TGTGCCAGCAAAGTGTATGGGAATGAGCAGTTCTTC. This translates into CASKVYGNEQFF. Based on the CDR3 plus reference TRBV7-9 and TRBJ2-1, the full variable domain is DTGVSQNPRHKITKRGQNVTFRCDPISEHNRLYWYRQTLGQGPEFLTYFQNEAQLEKSRLLSDRFSAERPKGSFSTLEIQRTEQGDSAMYLCASKVYGNEQFFGPGTRLTVL.

This clonotype was recorded at least ten times. This sequence joins TRBV5-1 and TRBJ2-1; D call uncertain. Per germline, CDR1 SGHRS and CDR2 YFSETQ. V lost 0 bases and J 9 bases, leaving 10 bases between the germline ends. The CDR3 length is 13 residues. CDR3 loop: CASSLAMAGEQFF. The CDR3 coding sequence is TGCGCCAGCAGCTTGGCCATGGCTGGTGAGCAGTTCTTC.

This chain joins TRBV12-3 or TRBV12-4 and TRBJ2-2; perhaps TRBD2 as D (6 bases). The CDR3 has 13 amino acids. The V end lost 7 bases, the J end lost 4 bases, and 10 bases lay between the germline ends. CDR3 nucleotide sequence: TGTGCCAGCACCGGGACTGTCACCGGGGAGCTGTTTTTT. Amino acids: CASTGTVTGELFF.

The rearrangement joins TRBV5-1 to TRBJ2-7, with 7 bases matching TRBD2. Germline V gives CDR1 SGHRS, CDR2 YFSETQ. V lost 0 bases, J lost 0 bases, and 6 bases stayed unmatched. The CDR3 extends over 16 amino acids. The DNA of the CDR3 is TGCGCCAGCAGCTTGGGGAGGCTAGCGGCCTCCTACGAGCAGTACTTC. This gives the protein CASSLGRLAASYEQYF. The entire variable domain, with the rest obtained from reference TRBV5-1 and TRBJ2-7, is as follows: KAGVTQTPRYLIKTRGQQVTLSCSPISGHRSVSWYQQTPGQGLQFLFEYFSETQRNKGNFPGRFSGRQFSNSRSEMNVSTLELGDSALYLCASSLGRLAASYEQYFGPGTRLTVT.